A single sample is the source of the 27 T cell receptor beta chains below, sequenced in a study of blood T cell repertoires in COVID-19. The method was immunoSEQ multiplex PCR; TCRdb's version includes in-frame clones alone and lacks a portion of them. The data show fewer than 100,000 clones, with 88% seen just once and roughly 46% held by the top ten. Material: peripheral blood. All receptors derive from a human donor in a cohort sampled during active COVID-19.

The V call is TRBV5-1, the J call TRBJ2-5; TRBD2 agrees at 9 bases. There are 16 residues in the CDR3. Germline CDR1 is SGHRS and CDR2 is YFSETQ. The V and J ends lost 1 base and 5 bases, in that order; junction bases with no gene match: 9. CDR3 residues: CASSLSFLAGSETQYF. As DNA, the CDR3 is TGCGCCAGCAGCTTGAGCTTCCTAGCGGGGTCGGAGACCCAGTACTTC. The variable domain in full, completed from reference TRBV5-1 and TRBJ2-5, reads KAGVTQTPRYLIKTRGQQVTLSCSPISGHRSVSWYQQTPGQGLQFLFEYFSETQRNKGNFPGRFSGRQFSNSRSEMNVSTLELGDSALYLCASSLSFLAGSETQYFGPGTRLLVL.

This chain joins TRBV5-4 and TRBJ2-3; TRBD1 matches at 12 bases. The V and J ends lost 4 bases and 6 bases, in that order; junction bases with no gene match: 6. Per germline, CDR1 SGHNT and CDR2 YYREEE (reference sequence). The CDR3 spans 15 residues. The CDR3 protein is CASSRGQGAADTQYF. The CDR3 DNA follows: TGTGCCAGCAGCCGGGGACAGGGGGCGGCGGATACGCAGTATTTT.

V gene TRBV7-2 combines with J gene TRBJ2-3; D is perhaps TRBD1 (6 bases). CDR1 is SGHTA and CDR2 is FQGNSA in the germline V gene. This CDR3 has 13 residues. Trimming left V 4 bases short and J 6 bases short, with 11 bases between. The CDR3 coding sequence is TGTGCCAGCAGCTCGGGACACTTCGATACGCAGTATTTT. It translates to CASSSGHFDTQYF.

V is TRBV19 and J is TRBJ2-7; no clear D. Germline V gene sequence: CDR1 LNHDA, CDR2 SQIVND (reference sequence). The V and J ends lost 6 bases and 3 bases respectively, with 18 bases between them. There are 15 residues in the CDR3. The CDR3 reads CASSITVGLYYEQYF. The CDR3 bases are TGTGCCAGTAGCATCACGGTCGGGTTATACTACGAGCAGTACTTC.

This chain joins TRBV24-1 and TRBJ2-3, with 7 bases lining up with TRBD1. Unmatched junction bases numbered 28, after V lost 5 bases and J lost 0 bases. The CDR3 consists of 23 residues. The germline gives CDR1 KGHDR, CDR2 SFDVKD. The CDR3 reads CATSGLTGPAGGVGATSTDTQYF. The CDR3 DNA reads as TGTGCCACCAGTGGCCTGACAGGGCCGGCTGGAGGCGTGGGGGCCACTAGCACAGATACGCAGTATTTT.

The J gene is TRBJ2-7, the V gene TRBV19; 7 nucleotides match TRBD2. The germline V gene encodes CDR1 LNHDA and CDR2 SQIVND (reference sequence). This CDR3 is built from 15 residues. The V gene end was trimmed by 2 bases and the J gene end by 5 bases; junction bases not matched to a gene: 9. CDR3 nucleotide sequence: TGTGCCAGTAGTATAATTCCGGCGGGGGTGGACGAGCAGTACTTC. Translation: CASSIIPAGVDEQYF.

The V and J genes are TRBV14 and TRBJ1-2; unclear D gene. Trimming shortened V by 0 bases and J by 5 bases, and 13 bases separated the two germline ends. Looked up from germline, CDR1 is SGHDN and CDR2 is FVKESK. CDR3 length: 15 amino acids. The CDR3 loop reads CASSQEEGLVYGYTF. The CDR3, as DNA: TGTGCCAGCAGCCAAGAGGAAGGTCTAGTGTATGGCTACACCTTC.

This clone was recorded only once. The rearrangement joins TRBV19 to TRBJ2-1, with D maybe TRBD1 (5 bases). CDR3 length equals 15 residues. The germline gives CDR1 LNHDA, CDR2 SQIVND (reference sequence). The germline V and J ends were trimmed by 6 bases and 0 bases, with 12 bases remaining between them. The CDR3 DNA follows: TGTGCCAGTAGGCCCCAGGGTGACTCCTACAATGAGCAGTTCTTC. Translating gives CASRPQGDSYNEQFF.

The chain recombines TRBV2 with TRBJ2-5; TRBD1 is a possible D gene (6 bases). Trimming took 4 bases from V and 2 from J, leaving 11 bases between them. Germline V gene lookup returns CDR1 SNHLY and CDR2 FYNNEI. CDR3 size: 14 residues. CDR3: CASSASTGQETQYF. The CDR3, as DNA: TGTGCCAGCAGTGCATCGACAGGACAAGAGACCCAGTACTTC.

This chain connects TRBV10-3 to TRBJ2-1, with TRBD2 matching over 12 bases. The CDR3 spans 17 residues. With 5 bases clipped from V and 2 bases from J, the junction kept 7 bases outside the gene matches. Germline V gene data show CDR1 as ENHRY and CDR2 as SYGVKD. DNA for the CDR3: TGTGCCATCAGTTTTGGGACTAGCGGGTCGACCTACAATGAGCAGTTCTTC. Translating gives CAISFGTSGSTYNEQFF.

This chain uses TRBV7-2 with TRBJ1-2; D unclear. This CDR3 is 15 amino acids long. Germline V CDR1 and CDR2: SGHTA, FQGNSA. V lost 5 bases and J 4 bases, leaving 17 bases between the germline ends. CDR3 sequence: CASSPMRTDLYGYTF. In DNA form, the CDR3 reads TGTGCCAGCAGCCCGATGCGGACTGATCTCTATGGCTACACCTTC.

This chain joins TRBV2 and TRBJ2-5; D is perhaps TRBD2 (6 bases). The V end lost 11 bases, the J end lost 4 bases, and 20 bases lay between the germline ends. This CDR3 has 14 residues. Germline lookup yields CDR1 SNHLY and CDR2 FYNNEI. The CDR3 sequence: CASNLGAEGETQYF. The CDR3 nucleotides are TGTGCCTCGAACCTGGGAGCGGAGGGAGAGACCCAGTACTTC.

This chain links TRBV7-8 with TRBJ1-5; D gene uncertain. This CDR3 is built from 13 residues. Germline V gene lookup returns CDR1 SGHVS and CDR2 FQNEAQ. V shed 5 bases and J shed 5 bases, with 10 bases lying between them. CDR3: CASSEGRDQPQHF. The DNA for the CDR3 is TGTGCCAGCAGCGAAGGGAGGGATCAGCCCCAGCATTTT. The full variable domain, in which reference TRBV7-8 and TRBJ1-5 provide the parts outside the CDR3, is GAGVSQSPRYKVAKRGQDVALRCDPISGHVSLFWYQQALGQGPEFLTYFQNEAQLDKSGLPSDRFFAERPEGSVSTLKIQRTQQEDSAVYLCASSEGRDQPQHFGDGTRLSIL.

In this sample, this clone turned up once. The chain couples TRBV7-2 to TRBJ1-2; D is unclear. Germline V gene lookup returns CDR1 SGHTA and CDR2 FQGNSA. CDR3 length: 15 amino acids. Trimming took 5 bases from V and 8 from J, leaving 21 bases between them. CDR3 nucleotide sequence: TGTGCCAGCAGCCAAAGGTCGGGGTCCGCGGGGGGCTACACCTTC. Residues: CASSQRSGSAGGYTF.

The chain joins TRBV7-2 to TRBJ2-7, with D hard to call. V lost 10 bases, J lost 7 bases, and 26 bases lay in between. In germline, CDR1 is SGHTA, CDR2 FQGNSA. The CDR3 extends over 15 amino acids. DNA of the CDR3: TGTGCCACCTCGCCCCCGGTCGCCGCTTTTTTAGAGCAGTACTTC. Translation gives CATSPPVAAFLEQYF.

This sequence joins TRBV7-2 and TRBJ1-2, with D unclear. V was pared by 5 bases and J by 4 bases, with 8 bases between. This CDR3 contains 12 residues. Germline V gives CDR1 SGHTA, CDR2 FQGNSA. The CDR3 bases are TGTGCCAGCAGCAAAGTTAGCTATGGCTACACCTTC. As protein: CASSKVSYGYTF.

This clone occurred once. This chain links TRBV7-9 with TRBJ2-5; TRBD2 is a possible D gene (6 bases). The V end was cut by 0 bases, the J end by 4 bases, with 15 bases between. In germline, CDR1 is SEHNR, CDR2 FQNEAQ (reference sequence). CDR3 length: 16 amino acids. The CDR3 DNA is TGTGCCAGCAGCTTAGCCCGGCCCGGGAGAGGAGAGACCCAGTACTTC. It encodes CASSLARPGRGETQYF.

The gene calls are TRBV24-1 and TRBJ2-6; 8 nucleotides match TRBD1. The J segment lost 3 bases and the V segment lost 3 bases, leaving 9 bases of the junction unmatched. The germline V gene has CDR1 KGHDR and CDR2 SFDVKD. The CDR3 is 18 amino acids. Here the CDR3 reads CATSDPGQGRDGANVLTF. DNA for the CDR3: TGTGCCACCAGTGATCCCGGACAGGGAAGGGATGGGGCCAACGTCCTGACTTTC.

This chain links TRBV7-6 with TRBJ2-7, with 8 bases identical to TRBD1. Trimming at V came to 3 bases and at J to 2 bases, leaving 6 bases not matched to a gene. The CDR3 consists of 15 residues. Germline CDR1 is SGHVS and CDR2 is FNYEAQ. CDR3 nucleotide sequence: TGTGCCAGCAGCTTGAGACAGGGGAACACCTACGAGCAGTACTTC. It is translated as CASSLRQGNTYEQYF.

In this sample, this clone turned up a few times. The chain is built from TRBV5-1 and TRBJ1-3, with a tentative D call TRBD1 (5 bases). V was cut by 0 bases and J by 7 bases, with 14 bases left in between. The V gene's germline CDR1 is SGHRS and CDR2 YFSETQ. This CDR3 has 15 residues. Written as DNA, the CDR3 is TGCGCCAGCAGCTTGGCAGGGCAGGGCCGGAACACCATATATTTT. Translated, it gives CASSLAGQGRNTIYF.

In this sample, this clone turned up a few times. The V gene is TRBV6-5, the J gene TRBJ2-2; tentative D call: TRBD2 (6 bases). CDR3 length equals 15 residues. The V gene's germline CDR1 is MNHEY and CDR2 SVGAGI. The V end was cut by 0 bases, the J end by 3 bases, with 8 bases between. The CDR3 protein is CASSYSWEDTGELFF. CDR3 DNA sequence: TGTGCCAGCAGTTACTCGTGGGAGGACACCGGGGAGCTGTTTTTT.

This chain uses TRBV4-1 with TRBJ2-2; 7 positions agree with TRBD2. V trimming: 1 base; J trimming: 5 bases; junction bases outside the gene matches: 10. Germline CDR1 and CDR2: MGHRA and YSYEKL. CDR3 length equals 17 residues. The CDR3 sequence is CASSQARLAGGTGELFF. DNA of the CDR3: TGCGCCAGCAGCCAAGCCCGACTAGCTGGGGGGACCGGGGAGCTGTTTTTT.

V and J are TRBV7-3 and TRBJ2-7, with TRBD2 matching 11 bases. The CDR3 length is 18 residues. Germline-derived CDR1 and CDR2 are SGHTA and FQGTGA. V gave up 4 bases and J gave up 7 bases; unmatched junction bases: 18. Written as DNA, the CDR3 is TGTGCCAGCAGCTCTAGTCCCCTACTAGCGGGAGAACGGTTAGAGCAGTACTTC. The encoded protein is CASSSSPLLAGERLEQYF. The whole variable domain, remainder taken from reference TRBV7-3 and TRBJ2-7, is GAGVSQTPSNKVTEKGKYVELRCDPISGHTALYWYRQSLGQGPEFLIYFQGTGAADDSGLPNDRFFAVRPEGSVSTLKIQRTERGDSAVYLCASSSSPLLAGERLEQYFGPGTRLTVT.

The rearrangement uses TRBV7-8 and TRBJ1-1; D gene unclear. The CDR3 covers 13 residues. Germline values: CDR1 SGHVS, CDR2 FQNEAQ. Deletions cut 3 bases from V and 1 base from J, with 6 bases between. Here the CDR3 reads CASSFSGNTEAFF. The CDR3 DNA is TGTGCCAGCAGCTTTTCCGGGAACACTGAAGCTTTCTTT. Looking up the rest from reference TRBV7-8 and TRBJ1-1 gives the full variable domain: GAGVSQSPRYKVAKRGQDVALRCDPISGHVSLFWYQQALGQGPEFLTYFQNEAQLDKSGLPSDRFFAERPEGSVSTLKIQRTQQEDSAVYLCASSFSGNTEAFFGQGTRLTVV.

V is TRBV18 and J is TRBJ2-1; TRBD2 agrees at 8 bases. The CDR3 sequence is 15 residues long. Germline lookup yields CDR1 KGHSH and CDR2 LQKENI. The V gene end was trimmed by 5 bases and the J gene end by 4 bases; junction bases not matched to a gene: 7. The CDR3 here is CASSASGSHYNEQFF. The CDR3 DNA reads TGTGCCAGCTCAGCTAGCGGGTCCCATTACAATGAGCAGTTCTTC. Supplemented by reference TRBV18 and TRBJ2-1, the full variable domain reads NAGVMQNPRHLVRRRGQEARLRCSPMKGHSHVYWYRQLPEEGLKFMVYLQKENIIDESGMPKERFSAEFPKEGPSILRIQQVVRGDSAAYFCASSASGSHYNEQFFGPGTRLTVL.

This chain uses TRBV6-5 with TRBJ2-7; D gene unclear. V was trimmed by 0 bases and J by 3 bases, leaving 9 bases between them. This CDR3 region has 14 residues. Germline CDR1 reads MNHEY; CDR2 reads SVGAGI. The CDR3 reads CASSYSYGNYEQYF. CDR3 coding DNA: TGTGCCAGCAGTTACTCTTACGGTAACTACGAGCAGTACTTC.

The rearrangement joins TRBV11-3 to TRBJ2-1, with D possibly being TRBD1 (5 bases). V was clipped by 9 bases and J by 0 bases, with 18 bases between them. The CDR3 loop spans 16 amino acids. CDR1 is SGHNT and CDR2 is YENEEA in the germline V gene. CDR3 sequence: CARRILGPTSYNEQFF. CDR3 bases: TGTGCCAGACGAATTTTGGGGCCCACCTCCTACAATGAGCAGTTCTTC.